This entry concerns a single TCR beta chain. The sample belongs to a study of control samples from healthy donors and cancer patients. The data were produced by immunoSEQ multiplex PCR, yet TCRdb's version contains in-frame clones alone and is incomplete. The sample lists about 130,000 clones, 89% occurring once. CDR1 and CDR2 from the germline V gene are MDHEN and SYDVKM. V was pared by 0 bases and J by 6 bases, with 12 bases of the junction left unmatched. CDR3 length equals 17 residues. This receptor was identified in a man between 50 and 59 years old with head and neck cancer. The chain joins TRBV28 to TRBJ2-5; TRBD1 agrees at 8 bases. Sequenced input: PBMCs. The CDR3 bases are TGTGCCAGCAGTTTATGGAGCCAGGGGGCGCATTGGAAGACCCAGTACTTC. Protein sequence: CASSLWSQGAHWKTQYF.